What follows are 15 T cell receptor beta chains derived from one specimen sequenced in a study of cytomegalovirus exposure and HLA in healthy donors. A multiplex PCR was run with 60 Vbeta primers and 13 Jbeta primers. Sequenced by immunoSEQ multiplex PCR; TCRdb stores in-frame clones only, minus some. In the table there are around 120,000 clones, roughly three quarters of which are singletons. The material sequenced was PBMCs. The receptors were gathered from a man aged 18 to 35 in good health and CMV-seronegative.

This clone has just a few counts. In DNA form, the CDR3 reads TGTGCCAGCAGTCTGCTAGCTAATAACTATGGCTACACCTTC. This codes for CASSLLANNYGYTF. V is TRBV27 and J is TRBJ1-2; D call uncertain. This CDR3 has 14 amino acids. From germline, CDR1 is MNHEY and CDR2 SMNVEV (reference sequence). Trimming took off 5 bases at V and 1 base at J, with 11 bases between the two ends.

The chain is built from TRBV9 and TRBJ2-1, with D possibly TRBD2 on 5 matching bases. Germline V gene data show CDR1 as SGDLS and CDR2 as YYNGEE. The CDR3 is 15 residues long. V shed 0 bases and J shed 7 bases, with 14 bases lying between them. The CDR3 coding sequence is TGTGCCAGCAGCGTAGGTGGCCTAGCTGGTAATGAGCAGTTCTTC. This codes for CASSVGGLAGNEQFF.

The chain is built from TRBV14 and TRBJ2-5; TRBD2 agrees at 9 bases. The CDR3 totals 16 residues. V gave up 4 bases and J gave up 5 bases; unmatched junction bases: 11. Germline values: CDR1 SGHDN, CDR2 FVKESK. The CDR3: CASSPLIAGDRETQYF. The CDR3 coding sequence is TGTGCCAGCAGCCCGCTGATAGCGGGGGACCGGGAGACCCAGTACTTC.

This clone was found a few times. This chain joins TRBV5-6 and TRBJ1-1; D perhaps matches TRBD1 (5 bases). Trimming left V 4 bases short and J 9 bases short, with 16 bases between. This CDR3 is built from 13 residues. Germline V gene sequence: CDR1 SGHDT, CDR2 YYEEEE. CDR3: CASSPWAGRKAFF. The DNA of the CDR3 is TGTGCCAGCAGCCCATGGGCGGGACGGAAAGCTTTCTTT. The whole variable domain, remainder taken from reference TRBV5-6 and TRBJ1-1, is DAGVTQSPTHLIKTRGQQVTLRCSPKSGHDTVSWYQQALGQGPQFIFQYYEEEERQRGNFPDRFSGHQFPNYSSELNVNALLLGDSALYLCASSPWAGRKAFFGQGTRLTVV.

The V gene is TRBV28, the J gene TRBJ2-7, with D possibly TRBD2 on 6 matching bases. The CDR3 contains 15 residues. Germline CDR1 and CDR2: MDHEN and SYDVKM. Deletions cut 6 bases from V and 2 bases from J, with 17 bases between. The CDR3 is CASRTTGTGTYEQYF. CDR3 sequence (DNA): TGTGCCAGCAGGACTACCGGGACTGGGACCTACGAGCAGTACTTC.

The V gene is TRBV19, the J gene TRBJ2-5, with D possibly TRBD2 on 6 matching bases. V gave up 3 bases and J gave up 3 bases, with 11 bases separating them. The CDR3 is made up of 14 amino acids. Looked up from germline, CDR1 is LNHDA and CDR2 is SQIVND (reference sequence). The CDR3 is CASSIGTVKETQYF. The CDR3, as DNA: TGTGCCAGTAGTATCGGGACTGTAAAAGAGACCCAGTACTTC.

This chain links TRBV7-9 with TRBJ2-5; TRBD2 matches at 8 bases. The CDR3 totals 15 residues. V trimming: 7 bases; J trimming: 4 bases; junction bases outside the gene matches: 11. CDR1 SEHNR and CDR2 FQNEAQ come from the germline V gene (reference sequence). The CDR3 DNA follows: TGTGCCAGCACCCCCCCCGGGGGGGCAAGAGAGACCCAGTACTTC. Protein sequence: CASTPPGGARETQYF. Filled out from reference TRBV7-9 and TRBJ2-5, the complete variable domain reads DTGVSQNPRHKITKRGQNVTFRCDPISEHNRLYWYRQTLGQGPEFLTYFQNEAQLEKSRLLSDRFSAERPKGSFSTLEIQRTEQGDSAMYLCASTPPGGARETQYFGPGTRLLVL.

The chain couples TRBV27 to TRBJ2-1; 9 bases are shared with TRBD2. J gave up 0 bases and V 6 bases, and 6 bases lay outside the gene matches. CDR1 is MNHEY, CDR2 SMNVEV, per germline (reference sequence). This CDR3 contains 16 residues. CDR3 region: CASSKIAGVSYNEQFF. CDR3 nucleotide sequence: TGTGCCAGCAGCAAAATAGCGGGGGTCTCCTACAATGAGCAGTTCTTC.

This clone occurred once. This sequence joins TRBV28 and TRBJ2-7; 7 nucleotides agree with TRBD2. The V gene's germline CDR1 is MDHEN and CDR2 SYDVKM. V shed 7 bases, J shed 7 bases, and the junction held 7 bases outside the gene matches. CDR3 length: 12 amino acids. Here the CDR3 reads CASIAGAREQYF. CDR3 DNA: TGTGCCAGCATTGCGGGAGCTCGGGAGCAGTACTTC. The full variable domain, rest sourced from reference TRBV28 and TRBJ2-7, is DVKVTQSSRYLVKRTGEKVFLECVQDMDHENMFWYRQDPGLGLRLIYFSYDVKMKEKGDIPEGYSVSREKKERFSLILESASTNQTSMYLCASIAGAREQYFGPGTRLTVT.

V gene TRBV28 combines with J gene TRBJ2-7, with 11 bases fitting TRBD2. The J segment lost 2 bases and the V segment lost 1 base, leaving 1 base of the junction unmatched. This CDR3 has 15 residues. Germline V gene sequence: CDR1 MDHEN, CDR2 SYDVKM. As DNA, the CDR3 is TGTGCCAGCAGTTTATTAGCGGGAGGGGCCTACGAGCAGTACTTC. The encoded protein is CASSLLAGGAYEQYF.

The V call is TRBV6-5, the J call TRBJ2-1; unclear D gene. Trimming shortened V by 0 bases and J by 3 bases, and 3 bases separated the two germline ends. From germline, CDR1 is MNHEY and CDR2 SVGAGI. CDR3 length: 13 amino acids. The CDR3 DNA follows: TGTGCCAGCAGTTACTCCCGCTACAATGAGCAGTTCTTC. It yields the protein CASSYSRYNEQFF.

The chain links TRBV10-3 to TRBJ1-4, with TRBD1 matching over 7 bases. J gave up 7 bases and V 0 bases, and 5 bases lay outside the gene matches. The CDR3 is 15 residues long. CDR1 is ENHRY, CDR2 SYGVKD, per germline. CDR3 region: CAISESTGFGEKLFF. The CDR3 DNA sequence: TGTGCCATCAGTGAGTCGACAGGGTTTGGTGAAAAACTGTTTTTT.

The chain has TRBV9 and TRBJ2-1, with TRBD2 matching over 14 bases. CDR3 length equals 16 residues. The germline V gene encodes CDR1 SGDLS and CDR2 YYNGEE. V gave up 4 bases and J gave up 8 bases; unmatched junction bases: 8. Here the CDR3 DNA reads TGTGCCAGCAGCCCTCGGACTAGCGGGAGGACGGATGAGCAGTTCTTC. It is translated as CASSPRTSGRTDEQFF.

The J gene is TRBJ1-5, the V gene TRBV5-8, with D possibly matching TRBD1 (5 bases). V lost 7 bases and J lost 5, with 13 bases in between. CDR1 and CDR2 (germline): SGHTS, YDEGEE. This CDR3 has 13 residues. The CDR3 coding sequence is TGTGCCAGCCCCCAGGGCCCCGATCAGCCCCAGCATTTT. Residues: CASPQGPDQPQHF.

This rearrangement joins TRBV7-9 to TRBJ1-1; 11 bases line up with TRBD1. Germline assignment: CDR1 SEHNR and CDR2 FQNEAQ (reference sequence). The CDR3 has 17 residues. The V gene end was trimmed by 5 bases and the J gene end by 0 bases; junction bases not matched to a gene: 8. The CDR3, as DNA: TGTGCCAGCAGCCCAATTCGGACAGGGGGCATGAACACTGAAGCTTTCTTT. The encoded protein is CASSPIRTGGMNTEAFF.